This T cell receptor (beta chain) appears in the sequencing data of a study of response to subunit inactivated influenza vaccine. General study results and limits: Few new T cells, the authors suggested, are recruited by each seasonal influenza vaccination.

As for this clonotype: Its antigen remains unknown.

One entry per CDR3 protein results from TCRdb running MiXCR on the RT-PCR reads. The table has about 780,000 distinct CDR3 sequences, about a fifth seen once. Germline V CDR1 and CDR2: SQVTM, ANQGSEA. The V gene lost 4 bases and the J gene lost 6 bases, with 22 bases spanning the gap. The CDR3 is 15 amino acids. Source: PBMCs from blood, taken 4 to 6 days after vaccination. The chain employs TRBV29-1 and TRBJ2-7; tentative D call: TRBD2 (5 bases). This TCR derives from a man aged 50 to 59 who received an inactivated influenza vaccine. The CDR3 bases are TGCAGCGTTGGAGGGTGGGGTACTCGAGTTAGCGAGCAGTACTTC. Translating gives CSVGGWGTRVSEQYF.